The present T cell receptor beta chain was sequenced within a study of cytomegalovirus exposure and HLA in healthy donors. General study results and limits: Likely technical artifact: a cluster of highly shared sequence variants.

The V end lost 5 bases, the J end lost 0 bases, and 25 bases lay between the germline ends. The germline V gene has CDR1 SGHNT and CDR2 YENEEA. The CDR3 has 19 amino acids. Both 60 Vbeta primers and 13 Jbeta primers went into the PCR. TCRdb's copy holds only in-frame clones and misses some; the assay was immunoSEQ multiplex PCR. Of more than 140,000 clones in the sample, 60% to 80% were seen once. Turning to this clone: Its antigen is as yet unknown.

Sequencing used PBMCs. This chain uses TRBV11-3 with TRBJ1-1; tentatively, D is TRBD1 (5 bases). The clonotype originates from a male donor in good health and CMV-seronegative. The CDR3 protein is CASSPVGIGEGHMNTEAFF. Here the CDR3 DNA reads TGTGCCAGCAGCCCAGTCGGTATAGGGGAAGGGCATATGAACACTGAAGCTTTCTTT.